This T cell receptor beta chain was found in a study of blood T cells in healthy people across ages. A sample-barcoded 5' primer and a J-beta primer mix were used in a second PCR of about 6 to 11 cycles. TCRdb re-analysed the 5' RACE reads in MiXCR, keeping a single row per CDR3 protein. The sample shows over 1,500,000 distinct CDR3 sequences, about 39% of them seen only once. The CDR3 is 13 amino acids. Germline V gives CDR1 SGHAT, CDR2 FQDESV (reference sequence). J gave up 7 bases and V 5 bases, and 5 bases lay outside the gene matches. The receptor's source is a human donor in good health. The sample taken for sequencing was blood. The rearrangement joins TRBV11-1 to TRBJ2-1, with 7 bases identical to TRBD2. CDR3 loop: CASSQNGGNEQFF. For the CDR3, the DNA is TGTGCCAGCAGCCAAAACGGGGGGAATGAGCAGTTCTTC.